Listed below are T cell receptor beta chains from one sample, sequenced in a study of CD8 T cells in ankylosing spondylitis. TCRdb independently ran MiXCR on the 5' RACE reads; one entry per CDR3 protein. The sample holds some 140,000 distinct CDR3 sequences, 8% to 9% seen once. Material: synovial fluid, either unsorted or a sorted T cell fraction (not recorded which). These receptors originate from a male donor with ankylosing spondylitis. Each CDR3 is given with its conserved first and last residue. The D gene is left open where the match is weak. Clone size is not always given. Where it is, it says once, few, many or a class for expanded clones.

D gene: NA; J gene: TRBJ2-5; V gene: TRBV7-9; clone size: NA; CDR3 DNA: TGTGCCAGCAGCTTAGCAGGGCCGGAGACCCAGTACTTC; CDR3 protein: CASSLAGPETQYF
D gene: NA; J gene: TRBJ2-5; V gene: TRBV27; clone size: many; CDR3 DNA: TGTGCCAGCAGTTTATTTAACGGAGGGCTCCCTCGTTTC; CDR3 protein: CASSLFNGGLPRF
D gene: NA; J gene: TRBJ2-7; V gene: TRBV18; clone size: NA; CDR3 DNA: TGTGCCAGCTCACCTTCGACTAGTCCGGCTGGCGAGCAGTACTTC; CDR3 protein: CASSPSTSPAGEQYF
D gene: NA; J gene: TRBJ1-2; V gene: TRBV5-1; clone size: many; CDR3 DNA: TGCGCCAGCAGCTTGTACGGCGGTGACTATGGCTACACCTTC; CDR3 protein: CASSLYGGDYGYTF
D gene: NA; J gene: TRBJ1-1; V gene: TRBV7-3; clone size: many; CDR3 DNA: TGTGCCAGCAGTCGTGGTCAGAACACTGAAGCTTTCTTT; CDR3 protein: CASSRGQNTEAFF
D gene: TRBD1; J gene: TRBJ1-6; V gene: TRBV7-2; clone size: NA; CDR3 DNA: TGTGCCAGCAGCTCCGACAGGGGCCCAAATTCACCCCTCCACTTT; CDR3 protein: CASSSDRGPNSPLHF
D gene: NA; J gene: TRBJ1-4; V gene: TRBV21-1; clone size: many; CDR3 DNA: TGTGCCAGCACCGCGACAGGGGCTAATGAAAAACTGTTTTTT; CDR3 protein: CASTATGANEKLFF
D gene: TRBD1; J gene: TRBJ1-2; V gene: TRBV28; clone size: many; CDR3 DNA: TGTGCCAGCAGTACCGCGGGACAGGGAAAAGGTGGCTACACCTTC; CDR3 protein: CASSTAGQGKGGYTF
D gene: NA; J gene: TRBJ1-4; V gene: TRBV29-1; clone size: many; CDR3 DNA: TGCAGCGTTGAAGATCGCCGAAGTCCTGGGGAAAAACTGTTTTTT; CDR3 protein: CSVEDRRSPGEKLFF
D gene: NA; J gene: TRBJ2-2; V gene: TRBV7-2; clone size: many; CDR3 DNA: TGTGCCAGCAGCTTTAGTTCCGGGGGTGGCGGGGAGCTGTTTTTT; CDR3 protein: CASSFSSGGGGELFF
D gene: NA; J gene: TRBJ2-5; V gene: TRBV5-6; clone size: many; CDR3 DNA: TGTGCCAGCAGCGGCCGAGCCGGACCTGGAGAGACCCAGTACTTC; CDR3 protein: CASSGRAGPGETQYF
D gene: NA; J gene: TRBJ2-7; V gene: TRBV7-6; clone size: NA; CDR3 DNA: TGTGCCAGCAGCTTAGACGAGGGATTTCCCTACGAGCAGTACTTC; CDR3 protein: CASSLDEGFPYEQYF
D gene: NA; J gene: TRBJ1-6; V gene: TRBV20-1; clone size: NA; CDR3 DNA: TGCAGTGCTAGAGCCCAGGGGCATTCACCCCTCCACTTT; CDR3 protein: CSARAQGHSPLHF
D gene: NA; J gene: TRBJ2-6; V gene: TRBV5-5; clone size: NA; CDR3 DNA: TGTGCCAGCAGACGGACGGCCTCCTCTGGGGCCAACGTCCTGACTTTC; CDR3 protein: CASRRTASSGANVLTF
D gene: NA; J gene: TRBJ2-5; V gene: TRBV5-1; clone size: many; CDR3 DNA: TGCGCCAGCATCGGGCGAGACCAAGAGACCCAGTACTTC; CDR3 protein: CASIGRDQETQYF
D gene: TRBD2; J gene: TRBJ2-2; V gene: TRBV6-4; clone size: once; CDR3 DNA: TGTGCCAGCAGTCACACCGATGGACTAGCGGGAGATCACACCGGGGAGCTGTTTTTT; CDR3 protein: CASSHTDGLAGDHTGELFF
D gene: NA; J gene: TRBJ2-7; V gene: TRBV28; clone size: many; CDR3 DNA: TGTGCCAGCAGTTTAGTTCAGGCGAACGAGCAGTACTTC; CDR3 protein: CASSLVQANEQYF
D gene: TRBD1; J gene: TRBJ2-2; V gene: TRBV19; clone size: NA; CDR3 DNA: TGTGCCAGTAACAGGGGGCGAGCTTCGAACACCGGGGAGCTGTTTTTT; CDR3 protein: CASNRGRASNTGELFF
D gene: NA; J gene: TRBJ2-3; V gene: TRBV5-4; clone size: many; CDR3 DNA: TGTGCCAGCAGCGCCTTGGGGAGGAGCACAGATACGCAGTATTTT; CDR3 protein: CASSALGRSTDTQYF
D gene: NA; J gene: TRBJ2-3; V gene: TRBV5-6; clone size: few; CDR3 DNA: TGTGCCAGCAGCTTGAAATCAGGGGAGGCCACAGATACGCAGTATTTT; CDR3 protein: CASSLKSGEATDTQYF
D gene: NA; J gene: TRBJ1-1; V gene: TRBV5-1; clone size: many; CDR3 DNA: TGCGCCAGCAGCTTGGGGGTAGTCCGGGACACTGAAGCTTTCTTT; CDR3 protein: CASSLGVVRDTEAFF
D gene: TRBD1; J gene: TRBJ1-3; V gene: TRBV20-1; clone size: NA; CDR3 DNA: TGCAGTGCTAGGGGACAGGGAAACACCATATATTTT; CDR3 protein: CSARGQGNTIYF
D gene: NA; J gene: TRBJ1-5; V gene: TRBV7-3; clone size: many; CDR3 DNA: TGTGCCAGCAGCTTAATCTGCCAGCCCCAGCATTTT; CDR3 protein: CASSLICQPQHF
D gene: TRBD1; J gene: TRBJ2-5; V gene: TRBV9; clone size: many; CDR3 DNA: TGTGCCAGCAGCGTAGGTCGGACAGGGGCCGCACGAGAGGGAGAGACCCAGTACTTC; CDR3 protein: CASSVGRTGAAREGETQYF
D gene: TRBD1; J gene: TRBJ1-1; V gene: TRBV20-1; clone size: NA; CDR3 DNA: TGCAGTGCCAATCTACCGGGACAGTTTAACACTGAAGCTTTCTTT; CDR3 protein: CSANLPGQFNTEAFF
D gene: TRBD1; J gene: TRBJ2-7; V gene: TRBV28; clone size: many; CDR3 DNA: TGTGCCAGCAGTTCCCCAGGACAGGGGGCAAAGGAGCAGTACTTC; CDR3 protein: CASSSPGQGAKEQYF
D gene: TRBD1; J gene: TRBJ1-5; V gene: TRBV4-1; clone size: many; CDR3 DNA: TGCGCCAGCAGCCAAGTGGACAGGGCCCCTGCAGGGCCCCAGCATTTT; CDR3 protein: CASSQVDRAPAGPQHF
D gene: TRBD1; J gene: TRBJ2-7; V gene: TRBV28; clone size: few; CDR3 DNA: TGTGCCAGCACCGTGACAGGGACCTACGAGCAGTACTTC; CDR3 protein: CASTVTGTYEQYF
D gene: NA; J gene: TRBJ1-5; V gene: TRBV30; clone size: NA; CDR3 DNA: TGTGCCTGGAGTCCTCCCGAGGGTTTCTCCCTCAATCAGCCCCAGCATTTT; CDR3 protein: CAWSPPEGFSLNQPQHF
D gene: TRBD2; J gene: TRBJ2-7; V gene: TRBV7-2; clone size: NA; CDR3 DNA: TGTGCCAGCAGCTTGGCGGGACTAGCGGGAGGGGGCGAGCAGTACTTC; CDR3 protein: CASSLAGLAGGGEQYF
D gene: NA; J gene: TRBJ2-1; V gene: TRBV27; clone size: many; CDR3 DNA: TGTGCCAGCAGTTTAGCGGTTAGCTCCTACAATGAGCAGTTCTTC; CDR3 protein: CASSLAVSSYNEQFF
D gene: TRBD1; J gene: TRBJ1-5; V gene: TRBV2; clone size: few; CDR3 DNA: TGTGCCAGCAGGGACAGGGAGATCCAGCCCCAGCATTTT; CDR3 protein: CASRDREIQPQHF
D gene: NA; J gene: TRBJ2-2; V gene: TRBV6-2/TRBV6-3; clone size: many; CDR3 DNA: TGTGCCAGCTGCCCCGGGGCGGGTACCGGGGAGCTGTTTTTT; CDR3 protein: CASCPGAGTGELFF
D gene: NA; J gene: TRBJ2-1; V gene: TRBV4-2; clone size: many; CDR3 DNA: TGTGCCAGCAGCCCCAAACGGGGATCCTACAATGAGCAGTTCTTC; CDR3 protein: CASSPKRGSYNEQFF
D gene: TRBD1; J gene: TRBJ2-7; V gene: TRBV10-3; clone size: many; CDR3 DNA: TGTGCCATCAGTGACAGGGACAGCTCCTACGAGCAGTACTTC; CDR3 protein: CAISDRDSSYEQYF
D gene: NA; J gene: TRBJ2-2; V gene: TRBV5-1; clone size: NA; CDR3 DNA: TGCGCCAGCAGCTTTTCAGGAAGTGGCGGGGAGCTGTTTTTT; CDR3 protein: CASSFSGSGGELFF
D gene: TRBD1; J gene: TRBJ1-1; V gene: TRBV18; clone size: many; CDR3 DNA: TGTGCCAGCTCACCCGGGACAGGCGGAAGGAACACTGAAGCTTTCTTT; CDR3 protein: CASSPGTGGRNTEAFF
D gene: NA; J gene: TRBJ2-1; V gene: TRBV9; clone size: NA; CDR3 DNA: TGTGCCAGCAGCTCGCATGGGGGCTCCTACAATGAGCAGTTCTTC; CDR3 protein: CASSSHGGSYNEQFF
D gene: TRBD1; J gene: TRBJ2-5; V gene: TRBV6-1; clone size: many; CDR3 DNA: TGTGCCAGCAGAAGGACAGGCCAAGAGACCCAGTACTTC; CDR3 protein: CASRRTGQETQYF
D gene: TRBD1; J gene: TRBJ1-2; V gene: TRBV4-3; clone size: NA; CDR3 DNA: TGCGCCAGCAGCCAAGCGGACAGGGGGGGTGGCTACACCTTC; CDR3 protein: CASSQADRGGGYTF
D gene: TRBD1; J gene: TRBJ1-2; V gene: TRBV27; clone size: NA; CDR3 DNA: TGTGCCAGCAGTCCTCGGACAGGGGAAGATGGCTACACCTTC; CDR3 protein: CASSPRTGEDGYTF
D gene: TRBD2; J gene: TRBJ2-3; V gene: TRBV2; clone size: NA; CDR3 DNA: TGTGCCAGCAGCGGGGGGAACGCGGATACGCAGTATTTT; CDR3 protein: CASSGGNADTQYF
D gene: NA; J gene: TRBJ1-5; V gene: TRBV29-1; clone size: NA; CDR3 DNA: TGCAGCGTTGTAAGGGGGGCGGGTCAGCCCCAGCATTTT; CDR3 protein: CSVVRGAGQPQHF
D gene: TRBD1; J gene: TRBJ1-2; V gene: TRBV12-3/TRBV12-4; clone size: NA; CDR3 DNA: TGTGCCAGCAGCACTGACAGGGGGCTCGGCTACACCTTC; CDR3 protein: CASSTDRGLGYTF